The 2 T cell receptor beta chains presented below share a single source sample, sequenced in a study of blood T cell repertoires in COVID-19. Sequencing used immunoSEQ multiplex PCR; TCRdb keeps in-frame clones, though not all of them. Altogether 150,000 or so clones are present, around 84% being singletons, with the ten largest covering approximately 1.8%. Sequenced: peripheral blood. These receptors originate from a man older than 75 with acute or convalescent COVID-19.

This chain uses TRBV5-1 with TRBJ1-5, with 7 bases lining up with TRBD1. The junction had 3 bases not matched to a gene; V was cut back by 4 bases and J by 2 bases. Germline values: CDR1 SGHRS, CDR2 YFSETQ. The CDR3 has 14 residues. CDR3 sequence (DNA): TGCGCCAGCAGCCCAACAGGGGGCAATCAGCCCCAGCATTTT. It specifies CASSPTGGNQPQHF.

The chain employs TRBV7-2 and TRBJ1-2; 11 nucleotides line up with TRBD1. Losses at the gene ends were 4 bases for V and 4 bases for J; bases not matched to a gene: 11. Germline assignment: CDR1 SGHTA and CDR2 FQGNSA. CDR3 length: 17 residues. The CDR3 DNA sequence: TGTGCCAGCAGCTCTAGAAGGGAGGGGACAGGGGGCTATGGCTACACCTTC. It is translated as CASSSRREGTGGYGYTF.